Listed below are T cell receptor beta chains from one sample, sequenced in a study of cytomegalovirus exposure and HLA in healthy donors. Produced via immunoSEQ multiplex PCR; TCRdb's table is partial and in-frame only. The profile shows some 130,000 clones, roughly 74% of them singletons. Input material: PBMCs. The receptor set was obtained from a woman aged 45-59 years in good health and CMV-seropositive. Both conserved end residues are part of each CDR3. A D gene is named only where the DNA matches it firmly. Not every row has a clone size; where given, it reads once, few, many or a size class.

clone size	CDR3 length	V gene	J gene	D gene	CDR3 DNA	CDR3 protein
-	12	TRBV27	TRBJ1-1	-	TGTGCCGAAAGAGGCCACAAACCTGAAGCTTTCTTT	CAERGHKPEAFF
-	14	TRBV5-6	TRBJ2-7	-	TGTGCCAGCAGCCCCCCCACAGCATCCTACGAGCAGTACTTC	CASSPPTASYEQYF
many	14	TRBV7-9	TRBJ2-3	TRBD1	TGTGCCAGCAGCTCGGGACAGGGGACAGATACGCAGTATTTT	CASSSGQGTDTQYF
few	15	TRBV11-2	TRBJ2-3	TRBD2	TGTGCCAGCAGCTTTGGGCGGGGGGGACAGGATACGCAGTATTTT	CASSFGRGGQDTQYF
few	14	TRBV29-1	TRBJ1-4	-	TGCAGCGTTGAAGAGGGGAGAGAGGGAGAAAAACTGTTTTTT	CSVEEGREGEKLFF
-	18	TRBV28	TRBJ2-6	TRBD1	TGTGCCAGCAGTATAGGGACAGGGCACCTCTCTGGGGCCAACGTCCTGACTTTC	CASSIGTGHLSGANVLTF
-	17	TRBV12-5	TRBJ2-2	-	TGTGCTAGTGGTTCTACTCTAGCCTTCCAGGTGACCGGGGAGCTGTTTTTT	CASGSTLAFQVTGELFF
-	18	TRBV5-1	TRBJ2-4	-	TGCGCCAGCAGCTTCAATCCGGGACATTCGCTAGCCAAAAACATTCAGTACTTC	CASSFNPGHSLAKNIQYF
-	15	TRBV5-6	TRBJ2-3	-	TGTGCCAGCAGCTTGCAGCGGGTCTACACAGATACGCAGTATTTT	CASSLQRVYTDTQYF
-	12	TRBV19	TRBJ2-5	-	TGTGCCAGTAGTCCACAGGGAGAGACCCAGTACTTC	CASSPQGETQYF
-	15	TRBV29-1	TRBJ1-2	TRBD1	TGCAGCGCAACGGGCGCCGGGACAGGGGGCAATGGCTACACCTTC	CSATGAGTGGNGYTF
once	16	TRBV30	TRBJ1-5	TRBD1	TGTGTCTGGAGTGTACGGAGGGGGCGAGGCAATCAGCCCCAGCATTTT	CVWSVRRGRGNQPQHF
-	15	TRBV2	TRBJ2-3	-	TGTGCCAGCAGTGACATCTCGCTAAACACAGATACGCAGTATTTT	CASSDISLNTDTQYF
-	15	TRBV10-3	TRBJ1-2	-	TGTGCCATCAGTGAATTTGTCCAGGCAGACTATGGCTACACCTTC	CAISEFVQADYGYTF
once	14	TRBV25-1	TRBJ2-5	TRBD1	TGTGCCAGCAGTGGGGACAGGGCTCAAGAGACCCAGTACTTC	CASSGDRAQETQYF
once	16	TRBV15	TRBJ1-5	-	TGTGCCACCAGCAGAGATCGGCAGGGCCTGGGTCAGCCCCAGCATTTT	CATSRDRQGLGQPQHF
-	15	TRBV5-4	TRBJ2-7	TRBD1	TGTGCCAGCAGCTTGAGCCTGGGACAGAGCTACGAGCAGTACTTC	CASSLSLGQSYEQYF
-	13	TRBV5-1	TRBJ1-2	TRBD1	TGCGCCAGCAGCTTAGGGACAGGGAAGGGCTACACCTTC	CASSLGTGKGYTF
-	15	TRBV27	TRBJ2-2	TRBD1	TGTGCCAGCAGTTGGGGACAGGGGACCACCGGGGAGCTGTTTTTT	CASSWGQGTTGELFF
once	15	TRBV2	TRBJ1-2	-	TGTGCCAGCTATCACGGGACACTACTTAACTATGGCTACACCTTC	CASYHGTLLNYGYTF
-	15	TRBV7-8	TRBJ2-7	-	TGTGCCAGCAGCTTAGCCGTCACGGGGTACCACGAGCAGTACTTC	CASSLAVTGYHEQYF
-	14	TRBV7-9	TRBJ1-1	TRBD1	TGTGCCAGCAGCTTAGAGGGACAGGGGGTTCAGGCTTTCTTT	CASSLEGQGVQAFF
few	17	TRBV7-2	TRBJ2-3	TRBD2	TGTGCCAGCAGCCCGGGGACTAGCGGGGGGGCCGTGGATACGCAGTATTTT	CASSPGTSGGAVDTQYF
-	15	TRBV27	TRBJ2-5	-	TGTGCCAGCAGCTCACTGAGAGCGGGTGAAGAGACCCAGTACTTC	CASSSLRAGEETQYF
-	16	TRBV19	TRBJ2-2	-	TGTGCCAGTAGTATAGCTCAGGGCCCGAACACCGGGGAGCTGTTTTTT	CASSIAQGPNTGELFF
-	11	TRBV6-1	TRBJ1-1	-	TGTGCCAGCAGTGAATGGCAGGAAGCTTTCTTT	CASSEWQEAFF
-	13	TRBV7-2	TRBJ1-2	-	TGTGCCAGCGTCCCCAGGCCTGGTGGGGGCTACACCTTC	CASVPRPGGGYTF
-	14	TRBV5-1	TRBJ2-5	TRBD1	TGCGCCAGCAGCTCGGACAGGGGGCCGGAGACCCAGTACTTC	CASSSDRGPETQYF
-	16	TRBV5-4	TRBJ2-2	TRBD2	TGTGCCAGCAGCTTGGACGTCCGGGGGGGCTCCGGGGAGCTGTTTTTT	CASSLDVRGGSGELFF
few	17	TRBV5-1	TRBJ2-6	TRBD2	TGCGCCAGCAGGTTTCGGGGGGAGAACTCTGGGGCCAACGTCCTGACTTTC	CASRFRGENSGANVLTF
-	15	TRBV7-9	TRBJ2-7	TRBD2	TGTGCCAGCAGCCGCCCACTAGCGGGGGGGGAGGAGCAGTACTTC	CASSRPLAGGEEQYF
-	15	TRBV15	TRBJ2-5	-	TGTGCCACCAGCAGAGAGCTGGGCTTCCAAGAGACCCAGTACTTC	CATSRELGFQETQYF
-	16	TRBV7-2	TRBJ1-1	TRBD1	TGTGCCAGCAGCTCACTAGCTGGACAGGGAGGAGCTGAAGCTTTCTTT	CASSSLAGQGGAEAFF
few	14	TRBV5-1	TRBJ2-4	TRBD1	TGCGCCAGCAGCTACACAGGGGACAAAAACATTCAGTACTTC	CASSYTGDKNIQYF
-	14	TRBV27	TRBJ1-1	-	TGTGCCAGCAGTTGGCGGGGGCAGAACACTGAAGCTTTCTTT	CASSWRGQNTEAFF
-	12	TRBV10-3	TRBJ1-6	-	TGTGCCATCAGTTTCAATAATTCACCCCTCCACTTT	CAISFNNSPLHF
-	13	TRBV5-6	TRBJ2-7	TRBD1	TGTGCCAGCAGCTGGGACAGGGGCCACGAGCAGTACTTC	CASSWDRGHEQYF
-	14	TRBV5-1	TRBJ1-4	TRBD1	TGCGCCAGCAGCTTGGACAGGGGCGATGAAAAACTGTTTTTT	CASSLDRGDEKLFF